The T cell receptor beta chain under discussion was sequenced for a study of metastatic and nonmetastatic thyroid tumors. TCRdb re-called clones via MiXCR from the PCR reads. The sample shows some 86,000 clones, around 13% of them seen only once. CDR3 length equals 14 residues. Trimming removed 7 bases from V and 4 bases from J; junction bases left unmatched: 8. Germline-derived CDR1 and CDR2 are MNHEY and SMNVEV (reference sequence). None of the patients had undergone any treatment ahead of thyroid surgery. This clone has ten or more counts. The chain joins TRBV27 to TRBJ2-3; 7 positions match TRBD2. Material for sequencing was tumor tissue. The receptor was isolated from a female donor with papillary thyroid cancer or a benign thyroid nodule (not recorded which). Some clones in this sample may be carry-over from other donors' samples. Written as DNA, the CDR3 is TGTGCCAGCACCCTAGGGAGGGCCGCAGATACGCAGTATTTT. It codes for CASTLGRAADTQYF.